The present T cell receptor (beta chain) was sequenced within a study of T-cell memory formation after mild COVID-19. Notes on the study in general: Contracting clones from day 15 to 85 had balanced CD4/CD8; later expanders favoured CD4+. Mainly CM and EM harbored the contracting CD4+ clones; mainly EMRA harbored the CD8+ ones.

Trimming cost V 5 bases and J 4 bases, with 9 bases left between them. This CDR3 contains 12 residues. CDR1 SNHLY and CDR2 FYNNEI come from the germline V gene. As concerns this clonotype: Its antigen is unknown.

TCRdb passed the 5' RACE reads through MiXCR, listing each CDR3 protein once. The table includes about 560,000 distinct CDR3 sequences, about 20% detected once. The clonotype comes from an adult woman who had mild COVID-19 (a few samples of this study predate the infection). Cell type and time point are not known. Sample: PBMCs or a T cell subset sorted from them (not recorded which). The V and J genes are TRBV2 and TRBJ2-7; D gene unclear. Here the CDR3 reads CASSRLIYEQYF. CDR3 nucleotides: TGTGCCAGCAGTAGGCTGATTTACGAGCAGTACTTC.